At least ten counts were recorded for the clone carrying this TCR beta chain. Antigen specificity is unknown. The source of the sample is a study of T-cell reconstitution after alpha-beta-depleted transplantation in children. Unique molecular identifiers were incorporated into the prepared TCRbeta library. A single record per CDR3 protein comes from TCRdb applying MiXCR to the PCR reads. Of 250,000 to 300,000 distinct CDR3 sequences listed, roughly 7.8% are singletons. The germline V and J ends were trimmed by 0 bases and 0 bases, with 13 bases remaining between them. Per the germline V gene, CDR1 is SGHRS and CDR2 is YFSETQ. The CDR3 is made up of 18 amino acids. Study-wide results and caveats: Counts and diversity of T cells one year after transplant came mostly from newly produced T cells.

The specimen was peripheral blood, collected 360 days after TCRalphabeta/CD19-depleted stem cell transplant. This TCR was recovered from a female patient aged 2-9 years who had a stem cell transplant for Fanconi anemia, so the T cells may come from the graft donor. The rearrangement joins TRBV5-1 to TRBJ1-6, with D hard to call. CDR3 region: CASSLDGLGSSYNSPLHF. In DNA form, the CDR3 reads TGCGCCAGCAGCTTGGATGGGCTTGGGAGCTCCTATAATTCACCCCTCCACTTT.